The 17 T cell receptor beta chains presented below share a single source sample, sequenced in a study of cytomegalovirus exposure and HLA in healthy donors (dated by TCRdb to about 2017). The library relied on the immunoSEQ multiplex PCR assay. For the multiplex PCR, a mixture combining 60 forward primers for TCR Vbeta segments and 13 reverse primers for TCR Jbeta segments was used. TCRdb retrieved this table from immuneACCESS and kept in-frame rearrangements only. Not all clones are present; in checked studies, unresolved V genes account for under half, and no reason is known for the remainder. The sample includes roughly 97,000 clones, with about four fifths observed a single time. The ten most abundant clones make up about 4.8% of the sample. The sequenced sample was PBMCs. These TCRs come from a man aged 40-49 years in good health and CMV-seropositive.

There are a few counts of this clone. The chain combines TRBV15 with TRBJ2-7; TRBD1 agrees at 10 bases. Germline V CDR1 and CDR2: LNHNV, YYDKDF (reference sequence). With 1 base clipped from V and 2 bases from J, the junction kept 2 bases outside the gene matches. CDR3 length equals 15 residues. The DNA of the CDR3 is TGTGCCACCAGCAGAGGGGACAGGGGAACCTACGAGCAGTACTTC. Encoded protein: CATSRGDRGTYEQYF.

This clone was counted between two and nine times. The rearrangement links TRBV11-2 to TRBJ1-3, with 9 bases aligning to TRBD1. Germline lookup yields CDR1 SGHAT and CDR2 FQNNGV. V was pared by 5 bases and J by 0 bases, with 2 bases of the junction left unmatched. The CDR3 has 15 residues. The CDR3 sequence: CASSQTGGSGNTIYF. In nucleotides, the CDR3 is TGTGCCAGCAGCCAGACAGGGGGCTCTGGAAACACCATATATTTT. The variable domain in full, with the rest retrieved from reference TRBV11-2 and TRBJ1-3, is EAGVAQSPRYKIIEKRQSVAFWCNPISGHATLYWYQQILGQGPKLLIQFQNNGVVDDSQLPKDRFSAERLKGVDSTLKIQPAKLEDSAVYLCASSQTGGSGNTIYFGEGSWLTVV.

This rearrangement joins TRBV10-1 to TRBJ2-5; TRBD2 matches 10 bases. Trimming took 6 bases from V and 3 from J; bases not matched to a gene: 1. Germline CDR1 reads WNHNN; CDR2 reads SYGVQD (reference sequence). The CDR3 runs to 13 residues. The CDR3 bases are TGCGCCAGCAGCGGACTAGCGGAAGAGACCCAGTACTTC. Residues: CASSGLAEETQYF.

The chain joins TRBV30 to TRBJ1-3; D perhaps matches TRBD1 (5 bases). V was pared by 0 bases and J by 0 bases, with 18 bases between. The CDR3 totals 18 residues. Germline-derived CDR1 and CDR2 are GTSNPN and SVGIG (reference sequence). DNA of the CDR3: TGTGCCTGGAGTGTACAGGAGGGTTGGGTTGGCTCTGGAAACACCATATATTTT. It is translated as CAWSVQEGWVGSGNTIYF.

The chain joins TRBV12-5 to TRBJ2-1; tentative D call: TRBD2 (5 bases). This CDR3 region has 16 residues. V shed 0 bases and J shed 2 bases, with 11 bases lying between them. Germline V CDR1 and CDR2: LGHNT, FRNRAP. DNA for the CDR3: TGTGCTAGTGGTTTGGTACTAGGTGGGACCTACAATGAGCAGTTCTTC. It encodes CASGLVLGGTYNEQFF.

The chain joins TRBV5-4 to TRBJ2-7; a weak D match, TRBD2 (6 bases). CDR1 and CDR2 (germline): SGHNT, YYREEE (reference sequence). V was pared by 4 bases and J by 1 base, with 21 bases between. CDR3 length: 17 amino acids. This CDR3 is CASSPDGGTTGSYEQYF. Here the CDR3 DNA reads TGTGCCAGCAGCCCCGACGGGGGTACTACAGGTTCCTACGAGCAGTACTTC.

The rearrangement joins TRBV9 to TRBJ2-7; 8 bases align to TRBD1. The ends lost 4 bases at V and 5 bases at J; junction bases unmatched: 11. The CDR3 extends over 15 amino acids. Germline CDR1 SGDLS, CDR2 YYNGEE. DNA of the CDR3: TGTGCCAGCAGCCAGTCCTTCTTGACAGGGGACGAGCAGTACTTC. It encodes CASSQSFLTGDEQYF.

V gene TRBV5-6 combines with J gene TRBJ1-5; 9 bases match TRBD1. The CDR3 is 16 residues long. V shed 2 bases, J shed 2 bases, and the junction held 5 bases outside the gene matches. In germline, CDR1 is SGHDT, CDR2 YYEEEE. CDR3 protein: CASSFWTGVGNQPQHF. The CDR3 bases are TGTGCCAGCAGCTTCTGGACAGGGGTGGGCAATCAGCCCCAGCATTTT.

The gene calls are TRBV4-1 and TRBJ2-5; 9 bases are shared with TRBD2. The V gene's germline CDR1 is MGHRA and CDR2 YSYEKL. V shed 5 bases, J shed 3 bases, and the junction held 4 bases outside the gene matches. The CDR3 consists of 14 residues. This chain's CDR3 is CASSASGGKETQYF. The CDR3 region has the DNA TGCGCCAGCAGCGCGAGCGGGGGGAAAGAGACCCAGTACTTC.

The CDR3, as DNA: TGTGCCAGCAGCAAAATAAAGGTAGGGACAGGGGTTTTGGGGGAGCTGTTTTTT. Translated, it gives CASSKIKVGTGVLGELFF. The rearrangement links TRBV21-1 to TRBJ2-2; the D call of TRBD1 is as the table states it, not checked on the DNA. TRBV21-1 is annotated as a pseudogene. The CDR3 is 18 amino acids.

The chain employs TRBV6-4 and TRBJ2-3; no firm D call. Germline CDR1 and CDR2: MRHNA and SNTAGT. This CDR3 spans 14 amino acids. Trimming shortened V by 6 bases and J by 0 bases, and 10 bases separated the two germline ends. Here the CDR3 DNA reads TGTGCCAGCAGGAACTCGCTAAGCACAGATACGCAGTATTTT. This codes for CASRNSLSTDTQYF.

This clone was seen more than once but under ten times. The chain has TRBV7-9 and TRBJ1-5; D is unresolved. Germline assignment: CDR1 SEHNR and CDR2 FQNEAQ (reference sequence). The V end lost 2 bases, the J end lost 5 bases, and 10 bases lay between the germline ends. The CDR3 loop spans 14 amino acids. As DNA, the CDR3 is TGTGCCAGCAGCTTAACCGGGAACTATCAGCCCCAGCATTTT. As protein: CASSLTGNYQPQHF.

This chain links TRBV9 with TRBJ1-1, with 9 positions matching TRBD1. V lost 0 bases to trimming and J lost 4 bases; unmatched junction nucleotides: 4. The CDR3 is 15 amino acids. In germline, CDR1 is SGDLS, CDR2 YYNGEE. CDR3 nucleotides: TGTGCCAGCAGCGTAGGGGACAGGGTCGCCACTGAAGCTTTCTTT. It specifies CASSVGDRVATEAFF.

In DNA, the CDR3 is TGTGCCAGCAGCTTGGCCACAGGGCGCACAGATACGCAGTATTTT. It translates to CASSLATGRTDTQYF. The V and J genes are TRBV5-6 and TRBJ2-3; possibly TRBD1 for D (6 bases). The CDR3 runs to 15 residues. V was trimmed by 0 bases and J by 1 base, leaving 9 bases between them. Germline CDR1 is SGHDT and CDR2 is YYEEEE.

This chain links TRBV28 with TRBJ2-3; 14 bases are shared with TRBD2. The V segment lost 8 bases and the J segment 6 bases; nucleotides outside the gene matches: 7. Germline loops: CDR1 MDHEN, CDR2 SYDVKM. The CDR3 contains 15 residues. The CDR3, as DNA: TGTGCCAGCTTCAGACTAGCGGGAGGGAGGGATACGCAGTATTTT. This gives the protein CASFRLAGGRDTQYF.

There are a few counts of this clone. The chain couples TRBV6-1 to TRBJ1-2; TRBD1 matches 7 bases. The CDR3 has 14 amino acids. Germline trimming cut 5 bases from V and 4 bases from J; bases unmatched to any gene: 7. CDR1 and CDR2 from the germline V gene are MNHNS and SASEGT. The CDR3 coding sequence is TGTGCCAGCAGTCCGGAGGGGGCCTCCTATGGCTACACCTTC. Residues: CASSPEGASYGYTF.

This chain uses TRBV5-5 with TRBJ2-2, with 8 bases that match TRBD2. V trimming: 4 bases; J trimming: 4 bases; junction bases outside the gene matches: 6. CDR3 length: 15 residues. Germline V gene lookup returns CDR1 SGHKS and CDR2 YYEKEE (reference sequence). The chain's CDR3 is CASSPGRVSTGELFF. The CDR3 region has the DNA TGTGCCAGCAGCCCCGGGAGGGTGAGCACCGGGGAGCTGTTTTTT.